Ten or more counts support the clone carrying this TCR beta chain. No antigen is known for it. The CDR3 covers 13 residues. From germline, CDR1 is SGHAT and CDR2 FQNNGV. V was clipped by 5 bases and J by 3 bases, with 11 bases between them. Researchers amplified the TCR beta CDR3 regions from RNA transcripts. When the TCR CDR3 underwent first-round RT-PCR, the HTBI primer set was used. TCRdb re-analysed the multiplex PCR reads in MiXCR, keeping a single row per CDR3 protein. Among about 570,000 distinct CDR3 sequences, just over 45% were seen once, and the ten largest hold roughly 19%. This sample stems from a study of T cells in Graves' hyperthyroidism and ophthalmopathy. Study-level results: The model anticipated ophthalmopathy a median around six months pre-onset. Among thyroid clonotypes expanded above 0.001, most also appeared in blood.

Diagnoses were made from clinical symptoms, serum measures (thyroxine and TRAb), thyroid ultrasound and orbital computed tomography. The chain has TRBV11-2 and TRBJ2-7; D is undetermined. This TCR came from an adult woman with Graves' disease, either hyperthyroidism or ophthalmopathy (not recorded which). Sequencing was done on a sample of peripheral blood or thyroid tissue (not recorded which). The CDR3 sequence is CASSPLTGYEQYF. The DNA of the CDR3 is TGTGCCAGCAGCCCATTAACGGGCTACGAGCAGTACTTC.